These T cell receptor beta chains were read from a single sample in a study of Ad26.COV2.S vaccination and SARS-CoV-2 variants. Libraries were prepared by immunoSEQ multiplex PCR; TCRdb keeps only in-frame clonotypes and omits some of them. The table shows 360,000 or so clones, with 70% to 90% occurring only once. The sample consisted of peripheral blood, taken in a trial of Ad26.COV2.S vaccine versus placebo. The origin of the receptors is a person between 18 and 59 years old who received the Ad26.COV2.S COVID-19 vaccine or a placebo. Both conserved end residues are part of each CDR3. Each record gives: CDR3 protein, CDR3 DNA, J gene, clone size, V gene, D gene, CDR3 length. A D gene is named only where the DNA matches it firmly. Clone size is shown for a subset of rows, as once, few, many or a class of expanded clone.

CASSYSAPRQEAFF | TGTGCCAGCAGCTATAGCGCCCCGCGGCAAGAAGCTTTCTTT | TRBJ1-1 | - | TRBV13 | - | 14
CASSALQGYVEKLFF | TGTGCCAGCAGCGCCCTTCAGGGCTACGTTGAAAAACTGTTTTTT | TRBJ1-4 | - | TRBV7-2 | - | 15
CASRGRFNTEAFF | TGTGCCAGCAGAGGTCGTTTTAACACTGAAGCTTTCTTT | TRBJ1-1 | - | TRBV28 | - | 13
CASSWGYREGYGYTF | TGCGCCAGCAGCTGGGGTTATCGGGAGGGCTATGGCTACACCTTC | TRBJ1-2 | once | TRBV5-1 | - | 15
CASNQRFYNEQFF | TGTGCCAGCAACCAACGGTTCTACAATGAGCAGTTCTTC | TRBJ2-1 | - | TRBV14 | - | 13
CASSPLQGMNTGELFF | TGTGCCAGCTCACCACTACAGGGTATGAACACCGGGGAGCTGTTTTTT | TRBJ2-2 | - | TRBV18 | - | 16
CASSQSRGGYTF | TGTGCCAGCAGCCAATCCCGTGGTGGCTACACCTTC | TRBJ1-2 | - | TRBV3-1/TRBV3-2 | - | 12
CAIGTGGRNEQFF | TGTGCCATCGGGACAGGGGGCCGCAATGAGCAGTTCTTC | TRBJ2-1 | once | TRBV10-3 | TRBD1 | 13
CASSQSGKEAFF | TGCGCCAGCAGCCAGTCCGGGAAAGAAGCTTTCTTT | TRBJ1-1 | - | TRBV5-1 | - | 12
CASSSAGLTYEQYF | TGTGCCAGCAGCTCGGCGGGACTCACCTACGAGCAGTACTTC | TRBJ2-7 | - | TRBV7-8 | - | 14
CASSLPEGPTGELFF | TGCGCCAGCAGCCTCCCAGAGGGTCCCACCGGGGAGCTGTTTTTT | TRBJ2-2 | - | TRBV5-1 | - | 15
CASLGVEAFF | TGTGCCAGCTTGGGGGTTGAAGCTTTCTTT | TRBJ1-1 | - | TRBV28 | - | 10
CASGNSGANVLTF | TGTGCCAGCGGGAACTCTGGGGCCAACGTCCTGACTTTC | TRBJ2-6 | - | TRBV6-5 | - | 13
CASSPLLEETQYF | TGTGCCAGCAGCCCTTTGTTGGAAGAGACCCAGTACTTC | TRBJ2-5 | - | TRBV28 | - | 13
CASSLRDRGEETQYF | TGTGCCAGCAGCCTCCGGGACAGGGGTGAGGAGACCCAGTACTTC | TRBJ2-5 | - | TRBV3-1/TRBV3-2 | TRBD1 | 15
CASSGGQNTEAFF | TGTGCCAGCAGCGGGGGACAGAACACTGAAGCTTTCTTT | TRBJ1-1 | - | TRBV9 | - | 13
CASSSGTSGRSDDEQFF | TGTGCCAGCAGCTCTGGGACTAGCGGGAGGTCCGACGATGAGCAGTTCTTC | TRBJ2-1 | - | TRBV11-2 | TRBD2 | 17
CASSRAGYNEQFF | TGTGCCAGCTCTCGAGCAGGCTACAATGAGCAGTTCTTC | TRBJ2-1 | - | TRBV2 | - | 13
CASSSLLIAGVFNEQFF | TGTGCCAGCAGCTCCCTGCTTATAGCGGGAGTTTTCAATGAGCAGTTCTTC | TRBJ2-1 | - | TRBV11-2 | TRBD2 | 17
CASSDFFSVSVCKNIQYF | TGCGCCAGCAGTGATTTTTTCTCGGTGTCAGTATGTAAGAACATTCAGTACTTC | TRBJ2-4 | - | TRBV10-1 | - | 18
CASSYHYEQYF | TGTGCCAGCAGCTACCACTACGAGCAGTACTTC | TRBJ2-7 | - | TRBV2 | - | 11
CASSQVGLAVNTGELFF | TGCGCCAGCAGCCAAGTAGGCCTAGCGGTGAACACCGGGGAGCTGTTTTTT | TRBJ2-2 | - | TRBV4-1 | TRBD2 | 17
CASSVGQGTDTQYF | TGTGCCAGCAGCGTGGGACAGGGGACAGATACGCAGTATTTT | TRBJ2-3 | - | TRBV7-2 | TRBD1 | 14
CASSSSPGTDYEQYF | TGTGCCAGCAGTTCCTCTCCTGGGACAGACTACGAGCAGTACTTC | TRBJ2-7 | once | TRBV28 | TRBD1 | 15
CAWYPQRGRGDTQYF | TGTGCCTGGTATCCCCAACGGGGAAGAGGGGATACGCAGTATTTT | TRBJ2-3 | - | TRBV30 | - | 15
CASSDAWDRPYNYGYTF | TGTGCCAGCAGTGACGCTTGGGACAGGCCATACAACTATGGCTACACCTTC | TRBJ1-2 | few | TRBV6-4 | TRBD1 | 17
CASSLSRRQGDEQYF | TGTGCCAGCAGCTTAAGTCGTCGTCAGGGTGACGAGCAGTACTTC | TRBJ2-7 | - | TRBV11-3 | - | 15
CASSLSLDRSGNTIYF | TGCGCCAGCAGCTTGTCCCTCGACAGAAGTGGAAACACCATATATTTT | TRBJ1-3 | - | TRBV5-1 | - | 16
CASTNPQGAWMNTEAFF | TGTGCCAGTACCAATCCCCAGGGGGCCTGGATGAACACTGAAGCTTTCTTT | TRBJ1-1 | - | TRBV19 | TRBD1 | 17
CASSHGTGGNEQFF | TGTGCCAGCAGCCATGGGACAGGGGGGAATGAGCAGTTCTTC | TRBJ2-1 | - | TRBV3-1/TRBV3-2 | TRBD1 | 14
CASSSGQGANQPQHF | TGTGCCAGCAGCTCAGGACAGGGGGCCAATCAGCCCCAGCATTTT | TRBJ1-5 | few | TRBV6-5 | TRBD1 | 15
CASRGGAGYEQYF | TGTGCCAGCAGGGGTGGCGCCGGTTACGAGCAGTACTTC | TRBJ2-7 | - | TRBV5-6 | - | 13
CASSPGQPGEPQHF | TGTGCCAGCAGCCCCGGACAGCCTGGGGAGCCCCAGCATTTT | TRBJ1-5 | once | TRBV9 | - | 14
CAWSAQGLEQYF | TGTGCCTGGAGTGCGCAGGGGCTCGAGCAGTACTTC | TRBJ2-7 | - | TRBV30 | - | 12
CASSESDYSNQPQHF | TGTGCCAGCAGTGAGAGTGACTATAGCAATCAGCCCCAGCATTTT | TRBJ1-5 | - | TRBV2 | - | 15
CASSLLGGTNPYNEQFF | TGCGCCAGCAGCTTGTTGGGCGGGACAAATCCCTACAATGAGCAGTTCTTC | TRBJ2-1 | - | TRBV5-1 | - | 17
CASSLVLGNTEAFF | TGTGCCAGCAGCTTAGTTCTGGGGAACACTGAAGCTTTCTTT | TRBJ1-1 | - | TRBV7-8 | - | 14
CASRARGINYGYTF | TGTGCCAGCAGGGCCAGGGGGATTAACTATGGCTACACCTTC | TRBJ1-2 | - | TRBV5-6 | TRBD1 | 14
CASSGAWAQETQYF | TGTGCCAGCAGCGGTGCTTGGGCACAAGAGACCCAGTACTTC | TRBJ2-5 | - | TRBV9 | - | 14
CASSLTLGNTHSYEQYF | TGCGCCAGCAGCTTGACACTTGGCAATACACACTCCTACGAGCAGTACTTC | TRBJ2-7 | once | TRBV5-1 | - | 17
CASSESPFSGRMGNEQFF | TGCGCCAGCAGTGAGTCCCCCTTTAGCGGGAGGATGGGCAATGAGCAGTTCTTC | TRBJ2-1 | once | TRBV10-2 | TRBD2 | 18